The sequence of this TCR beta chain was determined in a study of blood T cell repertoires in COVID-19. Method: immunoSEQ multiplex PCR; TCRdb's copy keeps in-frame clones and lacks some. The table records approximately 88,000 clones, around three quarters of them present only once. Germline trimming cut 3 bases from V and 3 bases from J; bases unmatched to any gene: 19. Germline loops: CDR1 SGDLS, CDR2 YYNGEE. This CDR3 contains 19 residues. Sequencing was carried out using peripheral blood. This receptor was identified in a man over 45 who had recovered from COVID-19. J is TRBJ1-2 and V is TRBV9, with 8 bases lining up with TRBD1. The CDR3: CASSAGPTRLKQGDYGYTF. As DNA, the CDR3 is TGTGCCAGCAGCGCCGGTCCCACAAGACTCAAACAGGGGGACTATGGCTACACCTTC. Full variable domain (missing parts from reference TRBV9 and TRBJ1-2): DSGVTQTPKHLITATGQRVTLRCSPRSGDLSVYWYQQSLDQGLQFLIQYYNGEERAKGNILERFSAQQFPDLHSELNLSSLELGDSALYFCASSAGPTRLKQGDYGYTFGSGTRLTVV.